The rows below give T cell receptor beta chains drawn from one sample of a study of CD4+ T cells in melanoma. Generated by immunoSEQ multiplex PCR, the TCRdb table keeps only in-frame clones and is missing some. The sample records thousands of clones, around two thirds being singletons. Sequenced material: cells from a culture (not recorded whether cultured in vitro). The source of these receptors is a human donor with melanoma. Both conserved end residues are part of each CDR3. D genes are given only for firm matches. Size is omitted from some rows. Given values are once, few, many or a class for expanded clones.

V gene	J gene	clone size	D gene	CDR3 length	CDR3 protein	CDR3 DNA
TRBV12-5	TRBJ1-2	-	TRBD1	16	CASGLVKGGQFYGYTF	TGTGCTAGTGGTTTGGTAAAGGGGGGACAGTTCTATGGCTACACCTTC
TRBV6-6	TRBJ1-4	-	-	15	CASSPQLITNEKLFF	TGTGCCAGCAGCCCCCAGCTTATAACTAATGAAAAACTGTTTTTT
TRBV6-1	TRBJ1-1	-	TRBD1	13	CASRWTGTTEAFF	TGTGCCAGCAGATGGACAGGGACAACTGAAGCTTTCTTT
TRBV7-6	TRBJ2-1	once	-	16	CASSSRRGSGNDEQFF	TGTGCCAGCAGCTCCAGGAGGGGCTCGGGCAATGATGAGCAGTTCTTC
TRBV27	TRBJ1-6	-	-	12	CASGQAYSPLHF	TGTGCCAGCGGGCAGGCTTATTCACCCCTCCACTTT
TRBV5-6	TRBJ2-5	-	-	15	CASSFGLIARGTQYF	TGTGCCAGCAGCTTTGGCCTGATAGCCAGGGGGACCCAGTACTTC
TRBV20-1	TRBJ2-1	-	-	11	CSAIHLNEQFF	TGCAGTGCAATTCACCTAAATGAGCAGTTCTTC
TRBV6-5	TRBJ1-1	-	-	11	CASIRYREAFF	TGTGCCAGCATCCGCTACAGGGAAGCTTTCTTT
TRBV11-2	TRBJ1-1	few	-	14	CASSLTAMNTEAFF	TGTGCCAGCAGCTTGACGGCTATGAACACTGAAGCTTTCTTT
TRBV7-8	TRBJ2-3	-	-	15	CASSLAPGVTDTQYF	TGTGCCAGCAGCTTAGCCCCGGGGGTCACAGATACGCAGTATTTT
TRBV27	TRBJ2-5	-	-	16	CASSLRPRLEVETQYF	TGTGCCAGCAGTTTACGTCCCCGACTAGAGGTCGAGACCCAGTACTTC
TRBV9	TRBJ2-6	-	-	18	CASSVAFRGASGANVLTF	TGTGCCAGCAGCGTAGCCTTTCGGGGGGCTTCTGGGGCCAACGTCCTGACTTTC
TRBV5-5	TRBJ2-1	once	-	15	CASSPYVGRINEQFF	TGTGCCAGCAGCCCCTACGTGGGGAGGATAAATGAGCAGTTCTTC
TRBV7-9	TRBJ2-1	-	-	18	CASSPPIPTGALYNEQFF	TGTGCCAGCAGCCCCCCTATTCCTACGGGGGCCCTATACAATGAGCAGTTCTTC
TRBV18	TRBJ1-1	-	TRBD1	13	CASSRDRGVEAFF	TGTGCCAGCTCACGGGACAGGGGGGTTGAAGCTTTCTTT
TRBV7-2	TRBJ2-3	-	-	13	CASSSDPTDTQYF	TGTGCCAGCAGCTCCGACCCCACAGATACGCAGTATTTT
TRBV5-1	TRBJ2-1	few	-	15	CASSLAGGGANEQFF	TGCGCCAGCAGCTTGGCCGGAGGGGGGGCGAATGAGCAGTTCTTC
TRBV5-4	TRBJ1-3	few	-	16	CASSWGGRAGGNTIYF	TGTGCCAGCAGCTGGGGGGGCAGGGCTGGTGGAAACACCATATATTTT
TRBV6-6	TRBJ2-1	-	-	12	CASRRLDNEQFF	TGTGCCAGCAGGAGACTAGACAATGAGCAGTTCTTC
TRBV4-1	TRBJ2-5	-	TRBD2	18	CASSPPGTSGGTWETQYF	TGCGCCAGCAGCCCGCCCGGGACTAGCGGGGGGACCTGGGAGACCCAGTACTTC
TRBV6-5	TRBJ2-7	few	TRBD1	15	CASSNPGQGLVKQYF	TGTGCCAGCAGTAATCCGGGACAGGGGCTTGTAAAGCAGTACTTC
TRBV5-5	TRBJ1-1	-	TRBD1	16	CASSLTVRTGNTEAFF	TGTGCCAGCAGCTTGACAGTCAGGACAGGGAACACTGAAGCTTTCTTT
TRBV7-2	TRBJ1-5	-	-	14	CASSLVTHNQPQHF	TGTGCCAGCAGCTTGGTTACCCATAATCAGCCCCAGCATTTT
TRBV18	TRBJ1-6	-	-	14	CASSPAGQNSPLHF	TGTGCCAGCTCACCAGCGGGACAAAATTCACCCCTCCACTTT
TRBV6-1	TRBJ2-1	-	TRBD2	17	CASSELKERGRLREQFF	TGTGCCAGCAGTGAATTAAAAGAGCGGGGCCGCCTCCGGGAGCAGTTCTTC
TRBV6-1	TRBJ1-5	-	-	15	CASSRQDNSNQPQHF	TGTGCCAGCAGTCGACAGGATAATAGCAATCAGCCCCAGCATTTT
TRBV5-1	TRBJ2-5	-	-	14	CASTTQGGQETQYF	TGCGCCAGCACAACTCAGGGAGGCCAAGAGACCCAGTACTTC
TRBV5-4	TRBJ1-6	few	-	14	CASSLDGGYSPLHF	TGTGCCAGCAGCTTGGATGGGGGCTACTCACCCCTCCACTTT
TRBV6-6	TRBJ1-6	-	-	16	CASSSRGPSYNSPLHF	TGTGCCAGCAGTTCCCGGGGACCCTCCTATAATTCACCCCTCCACTTT
TRBV27	TRBJ2-3	-	TRBD1	15	CASSRGRGRADTQYF	TGTGCCAGCAGTAGAGGCAGGGGGCGTGCAGATACGCAGTATTTT
TRBV7-9	TRBJ2-6	-	-	16	CASSFIRTAGANVLTF	TGTGCCAGCAGCTTCATTCGTACTGCTGGGGCCAACGTCCTGACTTTC
TRBV4-2	TRBJ2-7	-	-	17	CASSQRVGASRDNEQYF	TGTGCCAGCAGCCAAAGAGTAGGGGCTAGTCGGGACAACGAGCAGTACTTC
TRBV7-9	TRBJ1-3	-	-	14	CASSLPRPGNTIYF	TGTGCCAGCAGCTTACCCCGACCTGGAAACACCATATATTTT
TRBV28	TRBJ1-6	-	TRBD1	16	CASRGDRGYRNSPLHF	TGTGCCAGCAGGGGGGACAGGGGTTATCGTAATTCACCCCTCCACTTT
TRBV11-2	TRBJ1-3	-	-	15	CASSAWTDSGNTIYF	TGTGCCAGCAGCGCCTGGACAGACTCTGGAAACACCATATATTTT
TRBV10-3	TRBJ1-5	-	TRBD1	15	CAISKTGGVFQPQHF	TGTGCCATCAGTAAGACAGGGGGAGTTTTCCAGCCCCAGCATTTT
TRBV5-8	TRBJ1-1	-	-	14	CASTLRGLGTEAFF	TGTGCCAGCACCTTGCGGGGGTTGGGCACTGAAGCTTTCTTT
TRBV10-2	TRBJ2-3	-	TRBD2	11	CASTSGDTQYF	TGCGCCAGCACTAGCGGAGATACGCAGTATTTT
TRBV4-1	TRBJ2-7	-	-	15	CASSQVGTGLREQYF	TGCGCCAGCAGCCAAGTCGGGACGGGATTGAGGGAGCAGTACTTC
TRBV2	TRBJ1-1	-	-	17	CASRATGAFSLNTEAFF	TGTGCCAGCAGAGCGACAGGAGCCTTTTCCTTGAACACTGAAGCTTTCTTT
TRBV2	TRBJ2-1	-	-	15	CASSEQGYSYNEQFF	TGTGCCAGCAGTGAACAGGGATACTCCTACAATGAGCAGTTCTTC
TRBV5-8	TRBJ2-1	-	-	15	CASSQGTAGYNEQFF	TGTGCCAGCAGCCAGGGGACGGCGGGCTACAATGAGCAGTTCTTC
TRBV6-1	TRBJ1-3	-	-	15	CASSPGLLRGNTIYF	TGTGCCAGCAGCCCCGGACTGTTAAGGGGAAACACCATATATTTT
TRBV6-5	TRBJ1-1	-	-	14	CASSYGTRNTEAFF	TGTGCCAGCAGTTACGGGACACGGAACACTGAAGCTTTCTTT
TRBV7-1	TRBJ1-2	-	-	13	CASSFLANYGYTF	TGTGCCAGCAGCTTTTTGGCTAACTATGGCTACACCTTC
TRBV11-2	TRBJ1-5	-	-	15	CASSVNSGGNQPQHF	TGTGCCAGCAGCGTGAATAGTGGGGGGAATCAGCCCCAGCATTTT
TRBV18	TRBJ1-5	-	-	14	CASSRTGNNQPQHF	TGTGCCAGCTCACGAACAGGGAACAATCAGCCCCAGCATTTT
TRBV30	TRBJ1-1	few	-	13	CAWSVVSKSEAFF	TGTGCCTGGAGTGTCGTCAGCAAGAGCGAAGCTTTCTTT
TRBV6-5	TRBJ2-7	-	TRBD1	15	CASSPFGTGSYEQYF	TGTGCCAGCAGTCCCTTTGGGACAGGGTCCTACGAGCAGTACTTC